The clone carrying this T cell receptor beta chain counts as medium-sized. The antigen is unknown. This entry is derived from a study of T cell repertoires in ileal Crohn's disease. Overall study findings and caveats: Compared with non-smokers, active smokers at surgery showed more clonal expansions.

As to time point: neoterminal ileum biopsy at postoperative endoscopy, about 6 months after surgery. TCRdb's table, derived via immunoSEQ multiplex PCR, lists solely in-frame clones and lacks some. This table holds about 5,400 clones, roughly 66% found once. This CDR3 comprises 17 residues. V gave up 1 base and J gave up 7 bases, with 20 bases separating them. CDR1 and CDR2 (germline): SGHAT, FQNNGV. Sequencing was performed on ileal tissue. The V call is TRBV11-2, the J call TRBJ1-3, with D possibly being TRBD1 (6 bases). The source is an adult with Crohn's disease. The CDR3 DNA follows: TGTGCCAGCAGCTTAGGATACGGGACACTGGCTTTGAACACCATATATTTT. It translates to CASSLGYGTLALNTIYF.